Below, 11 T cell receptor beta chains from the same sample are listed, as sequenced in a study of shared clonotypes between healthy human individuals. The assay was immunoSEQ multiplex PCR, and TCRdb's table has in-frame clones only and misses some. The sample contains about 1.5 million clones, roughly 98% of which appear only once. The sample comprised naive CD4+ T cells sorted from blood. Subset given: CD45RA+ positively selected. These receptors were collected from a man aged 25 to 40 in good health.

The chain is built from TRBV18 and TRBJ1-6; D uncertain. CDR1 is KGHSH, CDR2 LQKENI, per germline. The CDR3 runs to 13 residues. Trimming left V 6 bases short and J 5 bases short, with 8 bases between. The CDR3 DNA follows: TGTGCCAGCTCCCAACTTGATAATTCACCCCTCCACTTT. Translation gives CASSQLDNSPLHF. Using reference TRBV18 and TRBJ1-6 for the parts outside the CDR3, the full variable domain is NAGVMQNPRHLVRRRGQEARLRCSPMKGHSHVYWYRQLPEEGLKFMVYLQKENIIDESGMPKERFSAEFPKEGPSILRIQQVVRGDSAAYFCASSQLDNSPLHFGNGTRLTVT.

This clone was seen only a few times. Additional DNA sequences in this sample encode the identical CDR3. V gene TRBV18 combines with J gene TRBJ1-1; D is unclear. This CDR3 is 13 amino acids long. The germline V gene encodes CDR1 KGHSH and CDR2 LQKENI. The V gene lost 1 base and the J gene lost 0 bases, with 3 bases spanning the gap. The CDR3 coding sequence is TGTGCCAGCTCACCACAGATGAACACTGAAGCTTTCTTT. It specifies CASSPQMNTEAFF.

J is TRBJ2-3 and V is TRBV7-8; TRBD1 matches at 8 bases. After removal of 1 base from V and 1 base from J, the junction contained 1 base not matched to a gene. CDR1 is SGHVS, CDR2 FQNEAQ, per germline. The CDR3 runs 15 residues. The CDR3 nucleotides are TGTGCCAGCAGCTTAGGGGGACAGGGCACAGATACGCAGTATTTT. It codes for CASSLGGQGTDTQYF.

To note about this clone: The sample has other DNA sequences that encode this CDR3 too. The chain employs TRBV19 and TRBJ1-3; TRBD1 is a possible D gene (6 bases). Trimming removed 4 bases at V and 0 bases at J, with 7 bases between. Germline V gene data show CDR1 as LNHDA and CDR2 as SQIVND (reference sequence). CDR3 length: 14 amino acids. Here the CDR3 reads CASSRQVSGNTIYF. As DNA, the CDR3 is TGTGCCAGTAGTAGACAGGTCTCTGGAAACACCATATATTTT.

The chain's CDR3 is CAWSSRTPPWGEQFF. CDR3 nucleotide sequence: TGTGCCTGGAGTTCCAGGACTCCCCCCTGGGGTGAGCAGTTCTTC. The chain employs TRBV30 and TRBJ2-1; weak D call: TRBD2 (5 bases). The ends were cut back, 2 bases at V and 9 bases at J, with 20 bases in the middle. The CDR3 covers 15 residues. In germline, CDR1 is GTSNPN, CDR2 SVGIG (reference sequence).

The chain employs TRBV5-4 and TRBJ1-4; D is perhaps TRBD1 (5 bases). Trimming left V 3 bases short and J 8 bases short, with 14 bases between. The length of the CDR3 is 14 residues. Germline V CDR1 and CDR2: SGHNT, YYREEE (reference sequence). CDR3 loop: CASSSTVPSEKLFF. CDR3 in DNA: TGTGCCAGCAGCTCGACAGTCCCCTCCGAAAAACTGTTTTTT.

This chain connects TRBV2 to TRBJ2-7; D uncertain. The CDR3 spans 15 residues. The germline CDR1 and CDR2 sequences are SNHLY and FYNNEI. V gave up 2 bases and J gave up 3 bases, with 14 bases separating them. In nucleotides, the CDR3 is TGTGCCAGCAGTGAAAGTACAATTGCGCGCTACGAGCAGTACTTC. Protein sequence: CASSESTIARYEQYF.

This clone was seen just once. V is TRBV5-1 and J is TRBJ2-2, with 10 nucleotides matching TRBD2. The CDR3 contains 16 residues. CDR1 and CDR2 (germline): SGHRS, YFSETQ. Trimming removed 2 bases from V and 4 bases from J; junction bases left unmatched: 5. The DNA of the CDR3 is TGCGCCAGCAGCTTCCCTAGCGGGAGTGGCACCGGGGAGCTGTTTTTT. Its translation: CASSFPSGSGTGELFF.

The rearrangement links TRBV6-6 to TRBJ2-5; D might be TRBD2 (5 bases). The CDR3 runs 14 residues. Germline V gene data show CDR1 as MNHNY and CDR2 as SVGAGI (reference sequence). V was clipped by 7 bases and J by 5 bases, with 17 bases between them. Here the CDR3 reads CASTPRGLGETQYF. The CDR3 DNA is TGTGCCAGCACCCCCCGAGGGCTGGGGGAGACCCAGTACTTC.

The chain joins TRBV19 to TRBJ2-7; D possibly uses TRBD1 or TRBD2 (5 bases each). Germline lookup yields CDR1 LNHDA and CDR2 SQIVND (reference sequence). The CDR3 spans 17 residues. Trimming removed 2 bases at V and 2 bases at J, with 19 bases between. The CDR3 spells CASSILFPAGSPYEQYF. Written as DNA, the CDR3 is TGTGCCAGTAGTATACTTTTTCCCGCAGGGAGTCCCTACGAGCAGTACTTC. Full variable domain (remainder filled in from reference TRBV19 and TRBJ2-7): DGGITQSPKYLFRKEGQNVTLSCEQNLNHDAMYWYRQDPGQGLRLIYYSQIVNDFQKGDIAEGYSVSREKKESFPLTVTSAQKNPTAFYLCASSILFPAGSPYEQYFGPGTRLTVT.

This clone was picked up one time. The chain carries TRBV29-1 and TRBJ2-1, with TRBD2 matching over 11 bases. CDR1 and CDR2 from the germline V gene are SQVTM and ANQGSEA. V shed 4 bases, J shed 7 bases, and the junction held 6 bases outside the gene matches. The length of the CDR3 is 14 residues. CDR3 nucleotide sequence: TGCAGCGTTGGTCAGCGACTAGCGGGAAATGAGCAGTTCTTC. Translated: CSVGQRLAGNEQFF.